This record looks at one T cell receptor beta chain sequence and its context. Its antigen is undetermined. This record comes from a study of post-analysis software for immune sequencing data. Findings and caveats of the study: The five TRBV segments detected at higher frequency in patients than in controls included TRBV5-6, TRBV5-1 and TRBV20-1. Controls showed significantly higher normalized Chao1 diversity than did multiple sclerosis patients.

Unique molecular identifiers were built into the TCR beta cDNA libraries. TCRdb analysed the PCR reads with MiXCR anew, one entry per CDR3 protein. The table includes approximately 730,000 distinct CDR3 sequences, 46% detected once. The CDR3 runs to 14 residues. Germline V gene sequence: CDR1 MGHDK, CDR2 SYGVNS. Sequencing was done on a sample of blood. This sequence was found in a girl aged 10 to 17 with multiple sclerosis. The chain is built from TRBV25-1 and TRBJ2-4; 8 bases align to TRBD1. The closer fit of TRBJ2-7 to the DNA end suggests the J call may be wrong. In DNA form, the CDR3 reads TGTGCCAGCAGTGAAGGACAGGGCACTAACGAGCAGTACTTC. Encoded protein: CASSEGQGTNEQYF.